What follows are 27 T cell receptor beta chains derived from one specimen sequenced in a study of blood T cells in healthy people across ages. Combining a sample-barcoded 5' primer with a J-beta primer mix, a second PCR ran for roughly 6 to 12 cycles. TCRdb independently ran MiXCR on the 5' RACE reads; one entry per CDR3 protein. This sample has hundreds of thousands of distinct CDR3 sequences, with roughly 21% found just once. Source material: blood. The receptors come from a man in his 70s in good health.

In this sample, this clonotype turned up many times. The junction departs from germline at one end; a sequencing error may be responsible. The rearrangement joins TRBV5-1 to TRBJ2-5, with 10 bases fitting TRBD2. Germline lookup yields CDR1 SGHRS and CDR2 YFSETQ. The CDR3 sequence is 14 residues long. The CDR3, as DNA: TGTGCCAGCAGCTCCGGACTAGCGGAAGAGACCCAGTACTTC. It encodes CASSSGLAEETQYF.

The genes are TRBV5-1 and TRBJ2-2; the D call may be TRBD1 or TRBD2 (5 bases each). This CDR3 has 17 amino acids. V was shortened by 1 base and J by 2 bases, with 15 bases between the two germline ends. Germline-derived CDR1 and CDR2 are SGHRS and YFSETQ. DNA of the CDR3: TGCGCCAGCAGCTTGACCACCGGGACCTCAAACACCGGGGAGCTGTTTTTT. This encodes CASSLTTGTSNTGELFF. Using reference TRBV5-1 and TRBJ2-2 for the parts outside the CDR3, the full variable domain is KAGVTQTPRYLIKTRGQQVTLSCSPISGHRSVSWYQQTPGQGLQFLFEYFSETQRNKGNFPGRFSGRQFSNSRSEMNVSTLELGDSALYLCASSLTTGTSNTGELFFGEGSRLTVL.

This clonotype was recorded a few times. The CDR3 nucleotides read TGTGCCAGCAGCCCATGGACTAGCGGCTACAATGAGCAGTTCTTC. It yields the protein CASSPWTSGYNEQFF. The chain is built from TRBV14 and TRBJ2-1; 10 bases are shared with TRBD2. Germline V CDR1 and CDR2: SGHDN, FVKESK. V shed 4 bases and J 3 bases; nucleotides not matched to a gene: 3. The CDR3 contains 15 residues.

The chain employs TRBV7-9 and TRBJ2-3; D unresolved. Germline V CDR1 and CDR2: SEHNR, FQNEAQ (reference sequence). V lost 5 bases to trimming and J lost 1 base, with 4 bases between them. The CDR3 has 12 amino acids. In nucleotides, the CDR3 is TGTGCCAGCAGCGCCGGCACAGATACGCAGTATTTT. Translation: CASSAGTDTQYF.

This chain links TRBV29-1 with TRBJ1-3; D not certain. Germline loops: CDR1 SQVTM, CDR2 ANQGSEA. The CDR3 consists of 13 residues. Trimming removed 6 bases from V and 2 bases from J, with 11 bases in between. The CDR3 protein is CSVTEVTGNTIYF. CDR3 coding DNA: TGCAGCGTCACGGAAGTTACTGGAAACACCATATATTTT.

CDR3 nucleotides: TGTGCCAGCAGCAACAGGGGACCTGGGACTAGCGCCGGGGAGCTGTTTTTT. Translated: CASSNRGPGTSAGELFF. This chain links TRBV25-1 with TRBJ2-2; 10 nucleotides match TRBD2. The CDR3 is 17 residues long. CDR1 is MGHDK, CDR2 SYGVNS, per germline. The ends lost 6 bases at V and 6 bases at J; junction bases unmatched: 13.

The chain recombines TRBV28 with TRBJ2-3; 7 bases agree with TRBD1. This CDR3 is built from 13 residues. V lost 8 bases and J lost 4; bases outside the gene matches: 6. The germline V gene has CDR1 MDHEN and CDR2 SYDVKM. The CDR3 bases are TGTGCCAGCGGGACAGTTGCCCCAGATACGCAGTATTTT. Translated, it gives CASGTVAPDTQYF.

The sample holds a few counts of this clonotype. This chain joins TRBV7-3 and TRBJ2-1, with 10 positions matching TRBD2. The germline CDR1 and CDR2 sequences are SGHTA and FQGTGA. Losses at the gene ends were 5 bases for V and 0 bases for J; bases not matched to a gene: 4. The CDR3 contains 16 residues. The CDR3 DNA sequence: TGTGCCAGCAGCACTAGCGGGGTAAGCTCCTACAATGAGCAGTTCTTC. It specifies CASSTSGVSSYNEQFF.

This clonotype was observed a few times. The J gene is TRBJ2-1, the V gene TRBV27, with D unclear. Per the germline V gene, CDR1 is MNHEY and CDR2 is SMNVEV (reference sequence). With 2 bases removed from V and 6 bases from J, the gap between germline ends came to 8 bases. CDR3 size: 13 residues. In DNA, the CDR3 is TGTGCCAGCAGTTTAATACGGTCCAATGAGCAGTTCTTC. Translation: CASSLIRSNEQFF.

This clonotype came up a few times. This chain connects TRBV27 to TRBJ2-5; D remains unclear. The J call may not be correct, given that the DNA end is closer to TRBJ2-7. The CDR3 spans 13 residues. Germline V gene data show CDR1 as MNHEY and CDR2 as SMNVEV (reference sequence). The DNA of the CDR3 is TGTGCCAGCAGCTTAATCTCGACTCGCGAGCAGTACTTC. The encoded protein is CASSLISTREQYF.

This rearrangement joins TRBV7-2 to TRBJ2-2; 13 positions agree with TRBD2. Germline V gene data show CDR1 as SGHTA and CDR2 as FQGNSA. The CDR3 is made up of 15 amino acids. The trim removed 6 bases at V and 7 bases at J, leaving 5 bases unmatched. DNA of the CDR3: TGTGCCAGCAGAGGGACTAGCGGGATAGGCGGGGAGCTGTTTTTT. Translating it yields CASRGTSGIGGELFF.

CDR3 bases: TGTGCCAGCAGCGTACGCGGACAGGGGTTAAACAATGAGCAGTTCTTC. It yields the protein CASSVRGQGLNNEQFF. The rearrangement uses TRBV9 and TRBJ2-1, with TRBD1 identical over 9 bases. In germline, CDR1 is SGDLS, CDR2 YYNGEE. Unmatched junction bases numbered 7, after V lost 1 base and J lost 5 bases. The length of the CDR3 is 16 residues. The complete variable domain, with remaining parts taken from reference TRBV9 and TRBJ2-1, reads DSGVTQTPKHLITATGQRVTLRCSPRSGDLSVYWYQQSLDQGLQFLIQYYNGEERAKGNILERFSAQQFPDLHSELNLSSLELGDSALYFCASSVRGQGLNNEQFFGPGTRLTVL.

About this clonotype itself: An end of the junction differs from the germline gene, which may be a read error. This chain uses TRBV6-1 with TRBJ2-4; D uncertain. Germline V gene sequence: CDR1 MNHNS, CDR2 SASEGT. The CDR3 spans 12 residues. CDR3 region: CAGRIAKNIQYF. The CDR3 DNA sequence: TGTGCCGGCAGGATAGCCAAAAACATTCAGTACTTC.

The genes are TRBV12-5 and TRBJ2-3; D might be TRBD1 or TRBD2, each matching 5 bases. The CDR3 is 14 amino acids. Germline V gives CDR1 LGHNT, CDR2 FRNRAP. The V and J ends lost 6 bases and 0 bases respectively, with 10 bases between them. CDR3 residues: CASGPGPSTDTQYF. CDR3 nucleotide sequence: TGTGCTAGTGGGCCGGGACCCAGCACAGATACGCAGTATTTT.

The rearrangement links TRBV5-1 to TRBJ2-3; weak D call: TRBD2 (6 bases). The V end lost 2 bases, the J end lost 2 bases, and 12 bases lay between the germline ends. The CDR3 has 15 residues. Looked up from germline, CDR1 is SGHRS and CDR2 is YFSETQ. CDR3 nucleotide sequence: TGCGCCAGCAGCTTATCTGGGACTCTCACAGATACGCAGTATTTT. This gives the protein CASSLSGTLTDTQYF.

The rearrangement uses TRBV6-5 and TRBJ2-3; D may be TRBD1 or TRBD2 (6 bases each). Trimming shortened V by 4 bases and J by 4 bases, and 21 bases separated the two germline ends. The length of the CDR3 is 17 residues. Germline loops: CDR1 MNHEY, CDR2 SVGAGI. CDR3 in DNA: TGTGCCAGCAGTTTCAATCTAGCGCCCAAGGGGGCAGATACGCAGTATTTT. Amino acids: CASSFNLAPKGADTQYF.

There are a few counts of this clonotype. The chain links TRBV21-1 to TRBJ2-2. TRBV21-1 is an annotated pseudogene. The CDR3 length is 15 residues. The CDR3 loop is CASSKALSRPGELFF. In nucleotides, the CDR3 is TGTGCCAGCAGCAAAGCGCTTTCCAGGCCCGGGGAGCTGTTTTTT.

This clonotype was detected only a few times. J is TRBJ2-2 and V is TRBV12-3 or TRBV12-4, with 10 bases matching TRBD2. The J segment lost 6 bases and the V segment lost 7 bases, leaving 11 bases of the junction unmatched. There are 16 residues in the CDR3. The CDR3 loop is CASKSGASGRSGELFF. For the CDR3, the DNA is TGTGCCAGCAAGTCCGGGGCTAGCGGGAGATCCGGGGAGCTGTTTTTT.

The chain couples TRBV24-1 to TRBJ2-1; 12 positions match TRBD2. The germline CDR1 and CDR2 sequences are KGHDR and SFDVKD. This CDR3 comprises 16 residues. With 4 bases clipped from V and 8 bases from J, the junction kept 8 bases outside the gene matches. The CDR3 sequence is CATSDRITSGRYEQFF. The CDR3 nucleotides are TGTGCCACCAGTGACCGAATTACTAGCGGGAGGTATGAGCAGTTCTTC.

The genes are TRBV5-1 and TRBJ2-5, with 9 bases that match TRBD1. The CDR3 covers 17 residues. Germline-derived CDR1 and CDR2 are SGHRS and YFSETQ. The junction had 17 bases not matched to a gene; V was cut back by 0 bases and J by 11 bases. CDR3 residues: CASSLDSGTGMTREQYF. CDR3 nucleotides: TGCGCCAGCAGCTTGGATTCCGGGACAGGGATGACGAGGGAGCAGTACTTC.

This clonotype was found a few times. The chain combines TRBV5-1 with TRBJ2-5; TRBD1 matches at 8 bases. Germline V gives CDR1 SGHRS, CDR2 YFSETQ. The V gene end was trimmed by 0 bases and the J gene end by 1 base; junction bases not matched to a gene: 5. This CDR3 region has 16 residues. CDR3 coding DNA: TGCGCCAGCAGCTTGGCCGGGACAGGCTTCCAAGAGACCCAGTACTTC. It codes for CASSLAGTGFQETQYF.

This clonotype was detected a few times. This chain connects TRBV7-3 to TRBJ2-7; tentative D call: TRBD2 (6 bases). The germline CDR1 and CDR2 sequences are SGHTA and FQGTGA. The germline V and J ends were trimmed by 5 bases and 4 bases, with 18 bases remaining between them. The CDR3 length is 15 residues. CDR3 in DNA: TGTGCCAGCAGCCCAATGGGCGGGAAAGCTTACGAGCAGTACTTC. Its translation is CASSPMGGKAYEQYF.

The chain uses TRBV20-1 and TRBJ2-3; TRBD2 matches 10 bases. Germline trimming cut 3 bases from V and 3 bases from J; bases unmatched to any gene: 3. Germline V lookup: CDR1 DFQATT, CDR2 SNEGSKA (reference sequence). The CDR3 sequence is 14 residues long. DNA of the CDR3: TGCAGTGCTAGGGCTAGCGGGAGTACAGATACGCAGTATTTT. Its translation: CSARASGSTDTQYF.

There are many counts of this clonotype. This chain joins TRBV2 and TRBJ1-4; D not resolved. CDR1 and CDR2 from the germline V gene are SNHLY and FYNNEI. This CDR3 spans 15 amino acids. V was shortened by 0 bases and J by 6 bases, with 11 bases between the two germline ends. The CDR3, as DNA: TGTGCCAGCAGTGAAGCGCCCGGGTTGGATGAAAAACTGTTTTTT. Translating it yields CASSEAPGLDEKLFF. Variable domain in full (rest from reference TRBV2 and TRBJ1-4): EPEVTQTPSHQVTQMGQEVILRCVPISNHLYFYWYRQILGQKVEFLVSFYNNEISEKSEIFDDQFSVERPDGSNFTLKIRSTKLEDSAMYFCASSEAPGLDEKLFFGSGTQLSVL.

The chain employs TRBV20-1 and TRBJ1-1; D is perhaps TRBD1 (6 bases). CDR3 length: 13 amino acids. Trimming removed 2 bases from V and 5 bases from J, with 12 bases in between. The germline V gene encodes CDR1 DFQATT and CDR2 SNEGSKA (reference sequence). CDR3 DNA sequence: TGCAGTGCTAGACCCGGGGGCAGGACTGAAGCTTTCTTT. Translation: CSARPGGRTEAFF.

There are a few counts of this clonotype. The junction departs from germline at one end; a sequencing error may be responsible. The chain carries TRBV7-9 and TRBJ2-7; TRBD1 matches at 10 bases. From germline, CDR1 is SEHNR and CDR2 FQNEAQ (reference sequence). The length of the CDR3 is 15 residues. CDR3 amino acids: CASSLAGQGPYEQYF. CDR3 in DNA: TGTGCCAGCAGTTTAGCGGGACAGGGGCCCTACGAGCAGTACTTC.

The rearrangement uses TRBV20-1 and TRBJ2-7, with 8 nucleotides matching TRBD2. The V gene's germline CDR1 is DFQATT and CDR2 SNEGSKA (reference sequence). V gave up 0 bases and J gave up 1 base; unmatched junction bases: 11. The CDR3 contains 17 residues. In DNA, the CDR3 is TGCAGTGCTAGAGATAGGGAGGATCTAGCGGGTTCCTACGAGCAGTACTTC. This gives the protein CSARDREDLAGSYEQYF.